The text below deals with one T cell receptor beta chain. Its antigen is not known. After removal of 4 bases from V and 14 bases from J, the junction contained 11 bases not matched to a gene. Germline V gene lookup returns CDR1 MDHEN and CDR2 SYDVKM. The CDR3 loop spans 14 amino acids. Profiling relied on immunoSEQ multiplex PCR, and the TCRdb table lists in-frame clones only, not all of them. The repertoire holds just under 85,000 clones, roughly nine tenths seen once, with approximately 7% in the top ten. This record comes from a study of T cell responses to AZD1222 COVID-19 vaccine. About the study: Second doses were pooled across both intervals (about 4 or about 12 weeks). Study results and limitations: There were mostly white British donors and more females than males, and clonal diversity was possibly underestimated. CD4 TCRs associated with vaccination spanned spike, dominating at 160-218 and 743-854. In all cases, repertoires were sampled only after the peak T cell response.

This receptor was identified in an adult in good health. The rearrangement joins TRBV28 to TRBJ1-6, with 7 positions matching TRBD1. The sample in question was peripheral blood, obtained on day 0 of AZD1222 vaccination. CDR3 sequence (DNA): TGTGCCAGCAGTTCCGAGGACAGGCCGGGGGCCCTCCACTTT. This gives the protein CASSSEDRPGALHF.